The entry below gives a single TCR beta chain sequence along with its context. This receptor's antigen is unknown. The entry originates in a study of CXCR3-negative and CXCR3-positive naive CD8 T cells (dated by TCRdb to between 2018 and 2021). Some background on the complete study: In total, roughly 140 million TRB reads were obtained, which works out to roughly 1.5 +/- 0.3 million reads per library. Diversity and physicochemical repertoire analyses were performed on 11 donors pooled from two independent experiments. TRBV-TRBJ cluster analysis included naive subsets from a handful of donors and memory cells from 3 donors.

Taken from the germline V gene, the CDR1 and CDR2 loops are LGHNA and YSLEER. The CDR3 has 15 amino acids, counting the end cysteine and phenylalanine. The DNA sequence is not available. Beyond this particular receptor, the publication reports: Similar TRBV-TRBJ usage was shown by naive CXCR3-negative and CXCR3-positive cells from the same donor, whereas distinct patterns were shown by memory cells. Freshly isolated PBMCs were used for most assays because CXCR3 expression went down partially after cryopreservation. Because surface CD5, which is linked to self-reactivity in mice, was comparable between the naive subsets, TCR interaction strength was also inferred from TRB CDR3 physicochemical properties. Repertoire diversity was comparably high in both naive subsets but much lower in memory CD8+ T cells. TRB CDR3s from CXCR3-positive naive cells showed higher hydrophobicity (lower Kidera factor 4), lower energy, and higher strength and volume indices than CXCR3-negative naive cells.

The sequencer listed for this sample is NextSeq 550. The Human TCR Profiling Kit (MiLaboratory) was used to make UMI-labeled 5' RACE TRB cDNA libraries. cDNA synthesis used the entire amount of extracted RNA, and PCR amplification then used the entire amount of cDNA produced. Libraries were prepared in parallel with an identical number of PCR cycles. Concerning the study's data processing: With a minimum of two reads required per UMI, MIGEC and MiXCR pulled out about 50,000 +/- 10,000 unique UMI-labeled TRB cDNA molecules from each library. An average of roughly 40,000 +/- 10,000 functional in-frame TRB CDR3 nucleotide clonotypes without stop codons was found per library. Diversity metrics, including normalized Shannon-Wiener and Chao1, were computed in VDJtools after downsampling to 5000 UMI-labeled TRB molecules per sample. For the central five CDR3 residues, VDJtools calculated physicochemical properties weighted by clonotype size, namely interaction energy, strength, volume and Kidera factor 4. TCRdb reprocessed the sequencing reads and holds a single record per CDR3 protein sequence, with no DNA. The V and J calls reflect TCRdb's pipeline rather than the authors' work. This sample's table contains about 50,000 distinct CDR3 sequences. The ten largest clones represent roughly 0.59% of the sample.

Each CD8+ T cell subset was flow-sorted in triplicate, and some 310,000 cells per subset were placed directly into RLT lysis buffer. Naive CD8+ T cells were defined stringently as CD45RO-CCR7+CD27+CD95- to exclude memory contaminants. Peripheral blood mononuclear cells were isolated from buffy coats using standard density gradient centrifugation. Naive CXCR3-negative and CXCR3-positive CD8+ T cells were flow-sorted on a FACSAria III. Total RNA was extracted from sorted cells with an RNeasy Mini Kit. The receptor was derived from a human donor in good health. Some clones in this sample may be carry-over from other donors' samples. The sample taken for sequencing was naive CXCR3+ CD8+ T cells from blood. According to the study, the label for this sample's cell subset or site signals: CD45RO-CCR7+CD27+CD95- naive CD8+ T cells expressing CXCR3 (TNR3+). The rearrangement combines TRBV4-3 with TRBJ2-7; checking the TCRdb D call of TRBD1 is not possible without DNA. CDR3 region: CASSPRQGSAYEQYF.